This T cell receptor (beta chain) came from a study of T cell responses to AZD1222 COVID-19 vaccine. Findings of the study overall: Donors were chiefly white British, with a greater number of females, and clonal diversity was perhaps underestimated. An increase in Spike-specific TCR breadth and depth was observed after two AZD1222 doses.

Repertoires were generated with immunoSEQ multiplex PCR, while TCRdb's copy carries only in-frame clones and drops some. Altogether under 200,000 clones are present, under 95% being singletons, with the ten largest covering about 4%. This clone came up a few times. Its antigen is currently unknown. The same CDR3 arises from other DNA sequences in this sample as well. Germline V gene sequence: CDR1 SEHNR, CDR2 FQNEAQ (reference sequence). Trimming took 6 bases from V and 0 from J; bases not matched to a gene: 6. There are 16 residues in the CDR3. This specimen consisted of peripheral blood, obtained on day 0 of MenACWY control vaccination. The receptor was derived from an adult in good health. The rearrangement links TRBV7-9 to TRBJ2-2; TRBD2 matches 8 bases. In DNA form, the CDR3 reads TGTGCCAGCAGTCTCAATAGCGGGGCGAACACCGGGGAGCTGTTTTTT. It codes for CASSLNSGANTGELFF.